The rows below give T cell receptor beta chains drawn from one sample of a study of tumor and adjacent non-tumor tissue in lung cancer. From the multiplex PCR reads, TCRdb called clonotypes with MiXCR, one entry per CDR3 protein. The sample has approximately 79,000 distinct CDR3 sequences, 61% seen once. Source material: lung tumor tissue. Receptors originate from a man between 65 and 80 years old with non-small cell lung cancer. Each CDR3 is given with its conserved first and last residue. Fields, in order: J gene, CDR3 length, D gene, V gene, clone size, CDR3 DNA, CDR3 protein. D genes are given only for firm matches. Rows give clone size only sometimes, using once, few, many, or a class for an expanded clone.

TRBJ2-7	15	NA	TRBV4-1	NA	TGCGCCTGCAGCCAAGATAGGAGGTACCTCTACGAGCAGTACTTC	CACSQDRRYLYEQYF
TRBJ2-7	13	NA	TRBV7-9	NA	TGTGCCAGCAGCTTAGCAACTGGGCTTGAGCAGTACTTC	CASSLATGLEQYF
TRBJ1-2	15	TRBD1	TRBV6-1	few	TGTGCCAGCGGGTGGCCAGGACAGGGGGTCGAGGGCTACACCTTC	CASGWPGQGVEGYTF
TRBJ1-2	13	NA	TRBV7-8	many	TGTGCCAGCAGCTTTGACATTGACTATGGCTACACCTTC	CASSFDIDYGYTF
TRBJ2-7	15	TRBD2	TRBV6-1	NA	TGTATCAGCAGTGAACGGGCTAGCGGGGGCTACGAGCAGTACTTC	CISSERASGGYEQYF
TRBJ1-2	13	NA	TRBV7-9	NA	TGTGCCAGCGGGGGGACATCCAGCTATGACTACACCTTC	CASGGTSSYDYTF
TRBJ2-3	15	NA	TRBV5-5	many	TGTGCCAGCAGCTGGGGGGGGCTAAGCACAGATACGCAGTATTTT	CASSWGGLSTDTQYF
TRBJ2-7	15	NA	TRBV4-1	NA	TGCGCCAGCAGCCAAACGGACAGCTCCATGGACGAGCAATACTTC	CASSQTDSSMDEQYF
TRBJ2-1	17	NA	TRBV29-1	once	TGCAGCGTGGTTGGGGGGGGGCTTCGGACACGCGGTAATGAGCAGTTCTTC	CSVVGGGLRTRGNEQFF
TRBJ2-4	18	TRBD2	TRBV11-2	few	TGTGCCAGCAGCCAGGGGACTAGCGGGGCCAGGCATTCAAACATCCAGTACTTC	CASSQGTSGARHSNIQYF
TRBJ1-4	14	TRBD1	TRBV28	NA	TGTGCCAGCACCTACAGGGGTAGTAATGAAAAACTGTTTTTT	CASTYRGSNEKLFF
TRBJ1-5	15	TRBD1	TRBV4-1	once	TGCGCCATCAAACAACAAGACAGGGGGAATCAGCCCCAGCATTTT	CAIKQQDRGNQPQHF
TRBJ1-3	14	NA	TRBV11-2	NA	TGTGTCAGCAGCTTACGGCCTACTGTAGACACCATATATTTT	CVSSLRPTVDTIYF
TRBJ2-5	17	TRBD2	TRBV4-2	NA	TGTGCCAGCAGCCGGGCGGTCGCCGGGAGTACTAGCGCGACCCAATGCTTC	CASSRAVAGSTSATQCF
TRBJ2-1	11	NA	TRBV12-3/TRBV12-4	NA	TGTGTCAGCAGGCAAGGGGTCGGACCGTTCTTT	CVSRQGVGPFF
TRBJ2-7	12	NA	TRBV29-1	many	TGCAGCGTTGTTACTGCCTCCTACGAGCAGTACTTC	CSVVTASYEQYF
TRBJ2-3	14	TRBD2	TRBV20-1	NA	TGCAGTGCTCCCCGGGGACTAGCGCCAGATACCCAGTATTTT	CSAPRGLAPDTQYF
TRBJ2-1	18	TRBD2	TRBV20-1	NA	TGCAGTGCTAGTAGCGGCCTAGCGGGCCAAAGCTCCTACAATGAGCGGTTCTTC	CSASSGLAGQSSYNERFF
TRBJ2-3	15	TRBD2	TRBV4-2	NA	TGTGGCAGCAGCCAAGGCCGGGGGGGCACAGGTACGCAGTATTTT	CGSSQGRGGTGTQYF
TRBJ2-6	19	TRBD1	TRBV11-2	NA	TGTGCCAGCATCTCCCCGAGGGGAAGAGGGGGCTCTGGGGCCAACGTCCCGATTTTC	CASISPRGRGGSGANVPIF
TRBJ2-5	12	NA	TRBV11-1	NA	TGTGCAAGCAGCGGAGTCGGACAGTGCCAGTACTTC	CASSGVGQCQYF
TRBJ2-3	15	TRBD1	TRBV30	NA	TGTGCCTGGAGTGTACTACAGGGGTTTACAGATACGCAGTATTTT	CAWSVLQGFTDTQYF